Listed below are T cell receptor beta chains from one sample, sequenced in a study of blood T cell repertoires in COVID-19. Clones were sequenced by immunoSEQ multiplex PCR, and TCRdb holds only the in-frame ones, with some missing. The sample shows about 300,000 clones, 80% to 90% of them seen only once. Input material: peripheral blood. The receptors originated from a woman aged 50 to 65 who had recovered from COVID-19. The CDR3 runs from the conserved cysteine through the conserved F or W. The D gene is left open where the match is weak. The listing skips clone size in some rows; elsewhere it reads once, few, many or a size class.

D gene,clone size,V gene,CDR3 protein
.,few,TRBV28,CASSWAGESSPLHF
TRBD2,.,TRBV4-3,CASSQDTSGRFEQFF
.,.,TRBV5-1,CASSQGSGTYEQYF
.,.,TRBV7-2,CASSLGSRGFGTGELFF
TRBD2,.,TRBV5-8,CASSAPLAGAAEQYF
TRBD1,.,TRBV5-8,CASSRGQGGYGYTF
.,.,TRBV21-1,CASSKRETSGTYEQYF
TRBD1,.,TRBV29-1,CSVALTALTGLGGYTF
.,few,TRBV29-1,CSVGSGGRNEQFF
TRBD1,.,TRBV4-3,CASSSRDRAQTPTYEQYF
TRBD1,few,TRBV6-2/TRBV6-3,CASSYARRTGGSYEQYF
.,.,TRBV3-1/TRBV3-2,CASSQEGKREALYF
TRBD1,few,TRBV6-5,CASSYSPGQVNTEAFF
.,.,TRBV6-4,CASNPAGPTYEQYF
.,once,TRBV4-2,CASSQDLRGSNYGYTF
TRBD1,.,TRBV28,CASRAGTGQGDNYGYTF
TRBD2,.,TRBV28,CASTGGAGGPRETQYF
TRBD1,.,TRBV7-3,CASSLGQATEAFF
.,.,TRBV5-4,CASSSRALGEQYF
TRBD2,.,TRBV7-9,CASNSPGLAGGLNEQFF